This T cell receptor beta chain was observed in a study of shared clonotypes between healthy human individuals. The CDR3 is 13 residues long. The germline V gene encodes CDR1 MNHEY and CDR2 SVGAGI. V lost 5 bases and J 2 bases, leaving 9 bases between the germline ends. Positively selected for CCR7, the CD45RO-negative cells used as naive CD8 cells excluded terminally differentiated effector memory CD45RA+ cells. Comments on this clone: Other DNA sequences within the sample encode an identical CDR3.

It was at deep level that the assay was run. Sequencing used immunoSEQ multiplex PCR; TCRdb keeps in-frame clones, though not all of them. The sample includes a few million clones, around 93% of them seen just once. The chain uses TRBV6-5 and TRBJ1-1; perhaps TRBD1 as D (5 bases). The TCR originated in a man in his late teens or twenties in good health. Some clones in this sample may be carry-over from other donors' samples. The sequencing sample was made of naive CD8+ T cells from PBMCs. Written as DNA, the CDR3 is TGTGCCAGCAGTCCCCAGGGTAACACTGAAGCTTTCTTT. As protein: CASSPQGNTEAFF.